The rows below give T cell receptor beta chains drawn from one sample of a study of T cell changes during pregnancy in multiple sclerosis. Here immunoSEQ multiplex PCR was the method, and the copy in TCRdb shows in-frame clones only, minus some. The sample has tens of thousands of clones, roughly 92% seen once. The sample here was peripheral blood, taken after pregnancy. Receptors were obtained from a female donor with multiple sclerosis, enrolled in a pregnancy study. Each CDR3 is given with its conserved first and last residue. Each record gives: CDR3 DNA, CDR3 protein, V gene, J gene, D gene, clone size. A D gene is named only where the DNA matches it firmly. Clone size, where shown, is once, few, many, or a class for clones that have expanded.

TGCGCCAGCAGCCAAGAGAGGGACGGGAGGTATTACAATGAGCAGTTCTTC,CASSQERDGRYYNEQFF,TRBV4-1,TRBJ2-1,TRBD2,-
TGTGCCAGCAGCTTAGGGACAGGGCCCGCAGATACGCAGTATTTT,CASSLGTGPADTQYF,TRBV11-3,TRBJ2-3,TRBD1,-
TGTGCCAGCAGCGTAGATAGCGGGGGGCAAGAGACCCAGTACTTC,CASSVDSGGQETQYF,TRBV9,TRBJ2-5,TRBD2,-
TGTGCCAGCAGCTTAAAACCAGGCATTAACGAAAAACTGTTTTTT,CASSLKPGINEKLFF,TRBV7-2,TRBJ1-4,-,few
TGTGCCAGCAGCCTGGACAGTAATTCACCCCTCCACTTT,CASSLDSNSPLHF,TRBV6-1,TRBJ1-6,-,-
TGTGCTAGTGGTTTGGCACCGGGAGGGGACTATGGCTACACCTTC,CASGLAPGGDYGYTF,TRBV12-5,TRBJ1-2,-,-
TGTGCCAGCAGCCCCGGGTCGGGGTTTGCGACTGAAGCTTTCTTT,CASSPGSGFATEAFF,TRBV7-8,TRBJ1-1,-,-
TGTGCCAGCCAGCTTATTGTGGCTAGCGGGGGTGAGACCCAGTACTTC,CASQLIVASGGETQYF,TRBV7-9,TRBJ2-5,TRBD2,-
TGTGCCAGCTCCTCCCCTAGCGGGGGGCCTTACTTC,CASSSPSGGPYF,TRBV7-2,TRBJ2-7,TRBD2,-
TGTGCCAGCAGCTCCACTAGCGGCGGCACAGATACGCAGTATTTT,CASSSTSGGTDTQYF,TRBV7-7,TRBJ2-3,TRBD2,once
TGCGCCAGCAGCTTGGGCGGCCTATCTAGCACAGATACGCAGTATTTT,CASSLGGLSSTDTQYF,TRBV5-1,TRBJ2-3,-,once
TGTGCCAGCAATGTCCGGGACAGACCCTACGAGCAGTACTTC,CASNVRDRPYEQYF,TRBV5-5,TRBJ2-7,TRBD1,-
TGTGCCAGTAGTCCCTCACAGGGGGCCCTCGGGGAGCTGTTTTTT,CASSPSQGALGELFF,TRBV19,TRBJ2-2,TRBD1,once
TGTGCCATCAGTGGGGGGGTGGGCGAGGACGAGCAGTACTTC,CAISGGVGEDEQYF,TRBV10-3,TRBJ2-7,-,-
TGTGCCTGGAGACCCAAACAGGGAAATCAGCCCCAGCATTTT,CAWRPKQGNQPQHF,TRBV30,TRBJ1-5,-,-
TGTGCCAGCAGCTTGGGCCACCGGGATAACACTGAAGCTTTCTTT,CASSLGHRDNTEAFF,TRBV7-9,TRBJ1-1,-,-
TGCACCAGCAGCCAAGATTATTGGACTAGCGGGGTCCAAGATACGCAGTATTTT,CTSSQDYWTSGVQDTQYF,TRBV1,TRBJ2-3,-,-
TGCGCCAGCAGCTTTGTAGCGGGACCTCGGTCACCCCTCCACTTT,CASSFVAGPRSPLHF,TRBV5-1,TRBJ1-6,-,-
TGTGCCTGGAGTTCAGGACAGCCTAATGAAAAACTGTTTTTT,CAWSSGQPNEKLFF,TRBV30,TRBJ1-4,-,-
TGTGCCAGCAGCCCCGGTGGGGCGGTATCGCAAGCTTTCTTT,CASSPGGAVSQAFF,TRBV5-6,TRBJ1-1,-,-
TGTGCCAGCAGCGTAACACAGGGCACTGAAGCTTTCTTT,CASSVTQGTEAFF,TRBV7-2,TRBJ1-1,-,-
TGTGCCAGCAGTTACTCGCCTAGATTCACAGATACGCAGTATTTT,CASSYSPRFTDTQYF,TRBV6-5,TRBJ2-3,-,-
TGTGCCAGCAGCTTACTAGCGGGAGCCCAAGAGACCCAGTACTTC,CASSLLAGAQETQYF,TRBV5-4,TRBJ2-5,TRBD2,-
TGCGCCAGCAGCTTGGCGGCAGGAATTACCTACGAGCAGTACTTC,CASSLAAGITYEQYF,TRBV5-1,TRBJ2-7,-,-
TGTGCCAGCAGCTTAGCGGCAGACTCCTACAATGAGCAGTTCTTC,CASSLAADSYNEQFF,TRBV7-3,TRBJ2-1,-,-
TGTGCCAGCAGACGTCCGGGACAGGGGATGGGCTACACCTTC,CASRRPGQGMGYTF,TRBV7-9,TRBJ1-2,TRBD1,-
TGTGCCAGCAGCGGGGTAGCGGGGGGCGCGGATACGCAGTATTTT,CASSGVAGGADTQYF,TRBV9,TRBJ2-3,TRBD2,-
TGTGCCAGTAGCGCCTCGGGGGACTACAATCAGCCCCAGCATTTT,CASSASGDYNQPQHF,TRBV19,TRBJ1-5,-,-
TGTGCCAGCAGCTTAAACGGTGTCTACGAGCAGTACTTC,CASSLNGVYEQYF,TRBV7-9,TRBJ2-7,-,-
TGTGCCAGCAGTTACGGGGATACCGGGACTCTGCAGTATTTT,CASSYGDTGTLQYF,TRBV6-5,TRBJ2-3,-,-
TGTGCCAGCAGAACTTACCAGGGGGGTAATCAGCCCCAGCATTTT,CASRTYQGGNQPQHF,TRBV6-1,TRBJ1-5,TRBD1,-
TGTGCCAGCAGCTGGGGCGGGGGGTCGGCAGAGACCCAGTACTTC,CASSWGGGSAETQYF,TRBV5-5,TRBJ2-5,TRBD2,-
TGTGCCAGCAACGTAGAGGGGACAGGGGGCTACGAGCAGTACTTC,CASNVEGTGGYEQYF,TRBV6-1,TRBJ2-7,TRBD1,-
TGTGCCTGGAGCGTTAGGGGGGGCATCTATGGCTACACCTTC,CAWSVRGGIYGYTF,TRBV30,TRBJ1-2,-,once
TGTGCCAGCAGCTTATCAAGTGGGAGAAAGAACTATGGCTACACCTTC,CASSLSSGRKNYGYTF,TRBV7-2,TRBJ1-2,-,-
TGTGCTAGTGGTTTGAACCGGGGAGATACGCAGTATTTT,CASGLNRGDTQYF,TRBV12-5,TRBJ2-3,-,-
TGTGCCAGCAGCCCTCCGGACAAGGGAGAGACCCAGTACTTC,CASSPPDKGETQYF,TRBV21-1,TRBJ2-5,-,-
TGTGCCAGCAGGGCCGGGACAGGGTCCTACGAGCAGTACTTC,CASRAGTGSYEQYF,TRBV2,TRBJ2-7,TRBD1,-
TGTGCCAGCAGCGTAAGCGGGGGCTCCTACGAGCAGTACTTC,CASSVSGGSYEQYF,TRBV11-2,TRBJ2-7,TRBD2,-
TGTGCCAGCAGCTCGACCCACGGGACAGGAACCTACGAGCAGTACTTC,CASSSTHGTGTYEQYF,TRBV7-9,TRBJ2-7,TRBD1,-
TGTGCCAGCAGGGGGGACTTCTCTAGCACAGATACGCAGTATTTT,CASRGDFSSTDTQYF,TRBV6-5,TRBJ2-3,-,-
TGTGCCAGCAGAATACCGGGACAGGGGTTAGCGGGGGAGCAGTACTTC,CASRIPGQGLAGEQYF,TRBV2,TRBJ2-7,TRBD1,-
TGTGCCAGCAGCTTAGATCTATGGGCCAACGTCCTGACTTTC,CASSLDLWANVLTF,TRBV11-2,TRBJ2-6,-,-
TGTGCCAGTAGTATAGGGACAGGGTTCCAGCCCCAGCATTTT,CASSIGTGFQPQHF,TRBV19,TRBJ1-5,TRBD1,few
TGCGCCAGCAGCCTCTCGGCAGGGTCTGACTATGGCTACACCTTC,CASSLSAGSDYGYTF,TRBV5-1,TRBJ1-2,-,-
TGTGCCAGCAGCCCGGGACAGGGGACCGGGGCCAACGTCCTGACTTTC,CASSPGQGTGANVLTF,TRBV11-3,TRBJ2-6,TRBD1,-